The 19 T cell receptor beta chains below all came from one sample that was sequenced in a study of naive and memory T cell subsets. An equimolar mix of two oligonucleotides served as the beta constant-region primer for TRBC1 and TRBC2. Nested alpha and beta constant-region primers with the SP2 primer drove four PCR rounds on ligated cDNA. TCRdb passed the UMI-ligation and nested PCR reads through MiXCR, listing each CDR3 protein once. The sample holds under 35,000 distinct CDR3 sequences, about 18% seen once. Sample: effector memory CD4+ T cells from blood. Indicated subset: effector memory, CD45RA- CD27-. The receptor set was obtained from a human donor in good health.

The CDR3 spells CASSLAGGRTDTQYF. For the CDR3, the DNA is TGTGCCAGCAGCTTAGCGGGAGGGCGGACAGATACGCAGTATTTT. This chain joins TRBV7-2 and TRBJ2-3; 7 nucleotides align to TRBD2. The V gene end was trimmed by 0 bases and the J gene end by 3 bases; junction bases not matched to a gene: 3. The CDR3 loop spans 15 amino acids. Germline V lookup: CDR1 SGHTA, CDR2 FQGNSA.

This clonotype was seen a handful of times. The CDR3 DNA is TGTGCCACCAGCAGGCCAGGGGGCTATTCCTACGAGCAGTACTTC. Translation: CATSRPGGYSYEQYF. This chain uses TRBV15 with TRBJ2-7; the match to TRBD1 covers 8 bases. The germline V gene encodes CDR1 LNHNV and CDR2 YYDKDF (reference sequence). The CDR3 runs 15 residues. J gave up 1 base and V 3 bases, and 5 bases lay outside the gene matches.

This clonotype has only a few counts. The chain uses TRBV20-1 and TRBJ2-1, with D possibly being TRBD2 (5 bases). In germline, CDR1 is DFQATT, CDR2 SNEGSKA (reference sequence). This CDR3 region has 16 residues. V lost 3 bases and J 1 base, leaving 16 bases between the germline ends. The CDR3 DNA reads as TGCAGTGCTAGGGAATGGGCTGGACTTTCCTACAATGAGCAGTTCTTC. Its protein is CSAREWAGLSYNEQFF.

This chain's CDR3 is CASSQVRLLGHEQFF. The CDR3 DNA reads as TGTGCCAGCAGCCAAGTCCGTTTATTGGGCCATGAGCAGTTCTTC. The chain couples TRBV3-1 to TRBJ2-1; D ambiguous. The V gene's germline CDR1 is LGHDT and CDR2 YNNKEL (reference sequence). The V end lost 1 base, the J end lost 8 bases, and 15 bases lay between the germline ends. This CDR3 region has 15 residues.

This clonotype was detected a few times. The V gene is TRBV28, the J gene TRBJ1-1; D not certain. CDR3 length equals 14 residues. CDR1 and CDR2 (germline): MDHEN, SYDVKM. Trimming cost V 2 bases and J 0 bases, with 7 bases left between them. This chain's CDR3 is CASSLGAMNTEAFF. The CDR3 nucleotides read TGTGCCAGCAGTTTAGGTGCCATGAACACTGAAGCTTTCTTT. The complete variable domain, with remaining parts taken from reference TRBV28 and TRBJ1-1, reads DVKVTQSSRYLVKRTGEKVFLECVQDMDHENMFWYRQDPGLGLRLIYFSYDVKMKEKGDIPEGYSVSREKKERFSLILESASTNQTSMYLCASSLGAMNTEAFFGQGTRLTVV.

The sample holds many counts of this clonotype. The rearrangement uses TRBV28 and TRBJ2-1; perhaps TRBD2 as D (5 bases). Germline CDR1 reads MDHEN; CDR2 reads SYDVKM. V was clipped by 8 bases and J by 1 base, with 18 bases between them. This CDR3 is 16 amino acids long. CDR3 DNA sequence: TGTGCCAGCTTCTCCGGACTGAACCCTTCCTACAATGAGCAGTTCTTC. It is translated as CASFSGLNPSYNEQFF.

A few counts support this clonotype. The chain recombines TRBV6-2 or TRBV6-3 with TRBJ2-1, with 8 positions matching TRBD1. The CDR3 has 18 residues. V was clipped by 6 bases and J by 3 bases; unmatched bases: 16. Germline assignment: CDR1 MNHEY and CDR2 SVGEGT. For the CDR3, the DNA is TGTGCCAGCAGCTCTTCCCGCCCCGGGACAGGCAGCTACAATGAGCAGTTCTTC. The encoded protein is CASSSSRPGTGSYNEQFF.

The sample holds many counts of this clonotype. The V and J genes are TRBV11-1 and TRBJ1-1, with 7 bases lining up with TRBD1. V shed 6 bases and J 1 base; nucleotides not matched to a gene: 5. Germline loops: CDR1 SGHAT, CDR2 FQDESV (reference sequence). The CDR3 sequence is 14 residues long. The DNA for the CDR3 is TGTGCCAGCAGGAGGAGGGGGCAGAACACTGAAGCTTTCTTT. This sequence encodes CASRRRGQNTEAFF.

By share of the sample, this clonotype is medium-sized. The chain recombines TRBV12-5 with TRBJ1-1; 8 positions agree with TRBD1. V lost 6 bases and J lost 6; bases outside the gene matches: 18. The germline CDR1 and CDR2 sequences are LGHNT and FRNRAP. CDR3 size: 17 residues. Written as DNA, the CDR3 is TGTGCTAGTGGCCCCGGAGGGGCAGGGGGCTCGATCGCTGAAGCTTTCTTT. As protein: CASGPGGAGGSIAEAFF. Supplemented by reference TRBV12-5 and TRBJ1-1, the full variable domain reads DARVTQTPRHKVTEMGQEVTMRCQPILGHNTVFWYRQTMMQGLELLAYFRNRAPLDDSGMPKDRFSAEMPDATLATLKIQPSEPRDSAVYFCASGPGGAGGSIAEAFFGQGTRLTVV.

This clonotype occurred many times. The gene calls are TRBV5-1 and TRBJ1-3; 7 nucleotides align to TRBD1. Germline V lookup: CDR1 SGHRS, CDR2 YFSETQ. The CDR3 loop spans 15 amino acids. Trimming took 4 bases from V and 3 from J; bases not matched to a gene: 7. The DNA for the CDR3 is TGCGCCAGCAGCCTAACGACAGGGAGTGGAAACACCATATATTTT. Translation gives CASSLTTGSGNTIYF.

In its sample, this clonotype was seen a few times. The J gene is TRBJ2-7, the V gene TRBV4-1; 11 bases agree with TRBD1. The V gene end was trimmed by 1 base and the J gene end by 5 bases; junction bases not matched to a gene: 16. Germline V gene data show CDR1 as MGHRA and CDR2 as YSYEKL. This CDR3 has 19 residues. Written as DNA, the CDR3 is TGCGCCAGCAGCCAAGTTGCCGCACTCGCCGGGACAGGGGGGCACGAGCAGTACTTC. As protein: CASSQVAALAGTGGHEQYF.

V usage is TRBV27 and J usage is TRBJ1-2; 8 bases align to TRBD1. J lost 4 bases, V lost 5 bases, and 9 bases had no gene match. The CDR3 is made up of 15 amino acids. Germline loops: CDR1 MNHEY, CDR2 SMNVEV (reference sequence). CDR3 region: CASSMDRATPYGYTF. The CDR3, as DNA: TGTGCCAGCAGTATGGACAGGGCAACTCCCTATGGCTACACCTTC.

This clonotype showed up many times. The rearrangement joins TRBV7-8 to TRBJ1-1; no definite D call. The ends were cut back, 2 bases at V and 5 bases at J, with 15 bases in the middle. There are 15 residues in the CDR3. The V gene's germline CDR1 is SGHVS and CDR2 FQNEAQ. The CDR3 nucleotides are TGTGCCAGCAGCTTACCGGGCCCCCTAAGGACTGAAGCTTTCTTT. Translating gives CASSLPGPLRTEAFF.

The V call is TRBV23-1, the J call TRBJ2-5; D unclear. TRBV23-1 is designated an ORF whose function remains uncertain. This CDR3 has 17 residues. V lost 0 bases and J 2 bases, leaving 16 bases between the germline ends. The CDR3 DNA reads TGCGCCAGCAGTCAATCACACAATCCACCTTCACAAGAGACCCAGTACTTC. Its translation: CASSQSHNPPSQETQYF.

The sample holds many counts of this clonotype. V usage is TRBV29-1 and J usage is TRBJ1-5; maybe TRBD1 (6 bases). The V end lost 1 base, the J end lost 9 bases, and 16 bases lay between the germline ends. CDR1 and CDR2 from the germline V gene are SQVTM and ANQGSEA. CDR3 length: 14 amino acids. CDR3 sequence: CSVEVRQGRTPQHF. DNA for the CDR3: TGCAGCGTTGAAGTGCGGCAGGGGAGGACGCCCCAGCATTTT.

This clonotype has a count of ten or more. This CDR3 is CSANEWGPKRIDEQFF. CDR3 bases: TGCAGTGCTAATGAGTGGGGACCGAAAAGGATCGATGAGCAGTTCTTC. The chain links TRBV20-1 to TRBJ2-1, with D perhaps assigned TRBD1 or TRBD2 (5 bases each). Germline V lookup: CDR1 DFQATT, CDR2 SNEGSKA (reference sequence). There are 16 residues in the CDR3. The ends were cut back, 4 bases at V and 8 bases at J, with 24 bases in the middle.

This clonotype was recorded at least ten times. The chain uses TRBV7-9 and TRBJ1-1, with 7 bases matching TRBD1. V lost 1 base, J lost 8 bases, and 4 bases stayed unmatched. Germline CDR1 reads SEHNR; CDR2 reads FQNEAQ (reference sequence). The CDR3 covers 13 residues. DNA for the CDR3: TGTGCCAGCAGCTTAGGAGGGGACAGAGAAGCTTTCTTT. As protein: CASSLGGDREAFF.

The chain recombines TRBV5-1 with TRBJ2-1, with D unclear. The length of the CDR3 is 14 residues. Trimming stripped 1 base from V and 0 bases from J, with 5 bases between. The germline V gene encodes CDR1 SGHRS and CDR2 YFSETQ. CDR3 nucleotides: TGCGCCAGCAGCTTGCAGGACTCCTACAATGAGCAGTTCTTC. Protein sequence: CASSLQDSYNEQFF.

With respect to this clonotype: Since a much larger clone is just one base distant, this may be a read error. This chain links TRBV20-1 with TRBJ1-6; TRBD1 aligns across 12 bases. This CDR3 comprises 16 residues. Germline CDR1 and CDR2: DFQATT and SNEGSKA (reference sequence). CDR3 region: CSASGLGTGGNSPPHF. CDR3 in DNA: TGCAGTGCTAGTGGGTTAGGGACAGGGGGCAATTCACCCCCCCACTTT.